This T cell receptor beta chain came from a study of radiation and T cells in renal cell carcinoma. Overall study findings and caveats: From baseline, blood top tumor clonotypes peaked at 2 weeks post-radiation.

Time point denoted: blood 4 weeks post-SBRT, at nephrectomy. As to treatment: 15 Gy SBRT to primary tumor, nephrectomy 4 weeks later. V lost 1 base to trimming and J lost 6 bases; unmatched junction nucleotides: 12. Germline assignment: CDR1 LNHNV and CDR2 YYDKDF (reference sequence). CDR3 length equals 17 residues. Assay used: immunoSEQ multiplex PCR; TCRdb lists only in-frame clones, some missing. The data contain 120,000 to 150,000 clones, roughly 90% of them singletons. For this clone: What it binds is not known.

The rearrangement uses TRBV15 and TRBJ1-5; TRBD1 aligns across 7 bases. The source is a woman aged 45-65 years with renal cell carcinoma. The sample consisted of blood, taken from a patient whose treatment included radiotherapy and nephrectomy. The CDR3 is CATSRGGMTGNSQPQHF. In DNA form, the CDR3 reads TGTGCCACCAGCAGAGGTGGGATGACAGGGAACAGTCAGCCCCAGCATTTT.